The present entry profiles one T cell receptor (beta chain) with its context. These data originate in a study of CD8+ T cells in alopecia areata. V was pared by 6 bases and J by 4 bases, with 3 bases of the junction left unmatched. Germline-derived CDR1 and CDR2 are SQVTM and ANQGSEA. This CDR3 comprises 14 residues. After isolation, RNA underwent reverse transcription to generate cDNA as the sequencing template. The table came from immunoSEQ multiplex PCR; TCRdb's copy has only in-frame clones and leaves some out. The sample holds under 250,000 clones; 57% are singletons and the top ten take 0.45%. The material was CD4+ T cells sorted from blood, obtained at week 0. V usage is TRBV29-1 and J usage is TRBJ2-3; 14 bases agree with TRBD2. This sequence was found in a human donor with alopecia areata. Written as DNA, the CDR3 is TGCAGCGTAGGGGGACTAGCGGGGGCAGATACGCAGTATTTT. Amino acids: CSVGGLAGADTQYF.